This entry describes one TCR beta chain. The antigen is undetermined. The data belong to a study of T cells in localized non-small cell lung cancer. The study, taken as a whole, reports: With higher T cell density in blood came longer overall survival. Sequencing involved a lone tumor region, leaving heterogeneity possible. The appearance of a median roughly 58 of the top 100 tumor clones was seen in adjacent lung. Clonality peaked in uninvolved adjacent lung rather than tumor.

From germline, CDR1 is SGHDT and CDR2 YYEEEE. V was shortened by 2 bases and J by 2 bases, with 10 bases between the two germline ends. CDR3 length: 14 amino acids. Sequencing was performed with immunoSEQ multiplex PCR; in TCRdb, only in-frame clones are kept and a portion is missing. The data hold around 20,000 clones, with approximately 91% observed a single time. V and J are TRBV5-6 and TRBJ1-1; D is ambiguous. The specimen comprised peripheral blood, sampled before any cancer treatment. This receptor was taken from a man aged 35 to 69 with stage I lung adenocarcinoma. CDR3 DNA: TGTGCCAGCAGCTTTGGGCCGGGTAACACTGAAGCTTTCTTT. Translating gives CASSFGPGNTEAFF. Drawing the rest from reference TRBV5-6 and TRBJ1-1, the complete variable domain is DAGVTQSPTHLIKTRGQQVTLRCSPKSGHDTVSWYQQALGQGPQFIFQYYEEEERQRGNFPDRFSGHQFPNYSSELNVNALLLGDSALYLCASSFGPGNTEAFFGQGTRLTVV.